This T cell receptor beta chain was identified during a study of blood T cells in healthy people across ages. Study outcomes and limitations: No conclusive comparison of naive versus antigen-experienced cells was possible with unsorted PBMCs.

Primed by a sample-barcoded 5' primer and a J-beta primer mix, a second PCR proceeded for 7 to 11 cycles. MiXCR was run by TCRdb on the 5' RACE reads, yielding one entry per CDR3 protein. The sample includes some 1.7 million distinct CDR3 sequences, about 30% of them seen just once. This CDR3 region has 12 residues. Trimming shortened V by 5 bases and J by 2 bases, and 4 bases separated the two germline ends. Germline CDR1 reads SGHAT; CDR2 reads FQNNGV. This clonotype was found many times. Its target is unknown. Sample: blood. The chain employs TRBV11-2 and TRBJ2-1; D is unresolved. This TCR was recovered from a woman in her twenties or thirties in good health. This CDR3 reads CASSRTYNEQFF. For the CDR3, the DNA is TGTGCCAGCAGCCGGACCTACAATGAGCAGTTCTTC.